This T cell receptor beta chain was found in a study of cytomegalovirus exposure and HLA in healthy donors. In nominal health when sampled, donors likely had unrecorded immune exposures nonetheless. The PCR used 60 Vbeta and 13 Jbeta primers. Profiled with immunoSEQ multiplex PCR; TCRdb holds only in-frame clones, not every one. The sample contains 100,000 to 150,000 clones, more than 60% of which appear only once. Worth noting for this clone: Antigen specificity is unknown.

Study findings and constraints: Under in vitro conditions, a few CMV-associated chains were confirmed as specific for CMV antigens. Among TCR beta chains, those listed as cytomegalovirus-associated numbered approximately 150.

Germline CDR1 is MNHEY and CDR2 is SMNVEV (reference sequence). The CDR3 length is 15 residues. Trimming at V came to 0 bases and at J to 3 bases, leaving 5 bases not matched to a gene. J is TRBJ2-7 and V is TRBV27, with 7 bases matching TRBD1. The sequence derives from a woman aged 50 to 65 in good health and CMV-seropositive. Sequencing was done on a sample of PBMCs. The CDR3 coding sequence is TGTGCCAGCAGTTTATCAGGGGGCCATGGCTACGAGCAGTACTTC. Amino acids: CASSLSGGHGYEQYF.